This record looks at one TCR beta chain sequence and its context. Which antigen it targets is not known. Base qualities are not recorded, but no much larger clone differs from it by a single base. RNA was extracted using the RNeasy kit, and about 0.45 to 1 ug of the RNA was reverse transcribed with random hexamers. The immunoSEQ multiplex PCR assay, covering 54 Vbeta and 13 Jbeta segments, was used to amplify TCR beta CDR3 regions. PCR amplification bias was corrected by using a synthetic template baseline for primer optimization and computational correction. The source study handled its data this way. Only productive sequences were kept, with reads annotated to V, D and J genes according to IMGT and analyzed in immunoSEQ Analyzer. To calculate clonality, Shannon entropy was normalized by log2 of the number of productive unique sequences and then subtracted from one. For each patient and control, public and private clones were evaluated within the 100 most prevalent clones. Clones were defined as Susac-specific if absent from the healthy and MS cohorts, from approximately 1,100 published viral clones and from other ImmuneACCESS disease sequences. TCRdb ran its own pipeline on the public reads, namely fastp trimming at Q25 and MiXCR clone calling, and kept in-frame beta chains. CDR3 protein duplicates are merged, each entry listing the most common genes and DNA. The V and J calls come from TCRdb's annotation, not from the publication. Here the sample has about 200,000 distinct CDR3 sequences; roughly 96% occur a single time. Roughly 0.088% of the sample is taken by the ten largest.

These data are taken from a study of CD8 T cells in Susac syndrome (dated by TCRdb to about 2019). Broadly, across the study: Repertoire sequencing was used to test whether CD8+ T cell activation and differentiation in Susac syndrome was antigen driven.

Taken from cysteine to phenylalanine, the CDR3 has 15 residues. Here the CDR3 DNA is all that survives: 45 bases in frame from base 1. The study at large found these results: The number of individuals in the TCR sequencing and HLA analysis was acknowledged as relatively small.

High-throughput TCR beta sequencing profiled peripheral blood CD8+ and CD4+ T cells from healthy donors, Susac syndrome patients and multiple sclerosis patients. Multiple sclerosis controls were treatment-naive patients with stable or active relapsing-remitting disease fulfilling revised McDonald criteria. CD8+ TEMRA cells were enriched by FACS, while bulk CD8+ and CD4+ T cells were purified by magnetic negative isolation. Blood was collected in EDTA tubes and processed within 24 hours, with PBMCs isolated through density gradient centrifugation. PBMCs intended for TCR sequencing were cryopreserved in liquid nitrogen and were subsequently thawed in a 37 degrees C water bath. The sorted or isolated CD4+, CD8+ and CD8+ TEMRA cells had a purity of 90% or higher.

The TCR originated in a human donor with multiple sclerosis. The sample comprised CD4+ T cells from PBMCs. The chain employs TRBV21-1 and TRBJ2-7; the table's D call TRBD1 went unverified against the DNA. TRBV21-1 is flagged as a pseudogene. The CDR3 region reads CASSPQCGSGCEQYF. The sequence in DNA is TGTGCCAGCAGCCCTCAATGCGGATCAGGGTGTGAGCAGTACTTC.